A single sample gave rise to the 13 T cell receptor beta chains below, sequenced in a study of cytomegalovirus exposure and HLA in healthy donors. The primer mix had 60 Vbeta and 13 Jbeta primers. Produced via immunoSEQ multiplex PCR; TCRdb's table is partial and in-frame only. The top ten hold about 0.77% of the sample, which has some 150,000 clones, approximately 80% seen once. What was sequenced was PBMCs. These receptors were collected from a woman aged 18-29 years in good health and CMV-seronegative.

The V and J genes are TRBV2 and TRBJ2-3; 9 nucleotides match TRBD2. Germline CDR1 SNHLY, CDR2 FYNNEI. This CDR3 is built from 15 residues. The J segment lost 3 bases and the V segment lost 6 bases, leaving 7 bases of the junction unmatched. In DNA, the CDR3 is TGTGCCAGCAGAGATAGCGGGAGTTTAACAGATACGCAGTATTTT. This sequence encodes CASRDSGSLTDTQYF.

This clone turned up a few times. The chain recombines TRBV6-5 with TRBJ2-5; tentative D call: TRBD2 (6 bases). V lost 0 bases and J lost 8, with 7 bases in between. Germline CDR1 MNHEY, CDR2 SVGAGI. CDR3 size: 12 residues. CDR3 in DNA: TGTGCCAGCAGTTACTCCGGGGGAACCCAGTACTTC. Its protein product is CASSYSGGTQYF.

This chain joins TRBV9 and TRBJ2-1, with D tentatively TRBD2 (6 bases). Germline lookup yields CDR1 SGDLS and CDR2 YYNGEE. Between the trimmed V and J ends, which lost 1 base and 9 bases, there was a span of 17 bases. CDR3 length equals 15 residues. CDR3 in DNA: TGTGCCAGCAGCGTAAGTGCGGGATCCTCGACTGAGCAGTTCTTC. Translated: CASSVSAGSSTEQFF.

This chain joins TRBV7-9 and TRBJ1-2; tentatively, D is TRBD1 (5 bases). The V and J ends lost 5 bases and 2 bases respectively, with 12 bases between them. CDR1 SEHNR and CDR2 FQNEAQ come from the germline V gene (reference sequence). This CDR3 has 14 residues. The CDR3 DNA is TGTGCCAGCAGCGAATGGAGGGGAAACTATGGCTACACCTTC. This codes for CASSEWRGNYGYTF.

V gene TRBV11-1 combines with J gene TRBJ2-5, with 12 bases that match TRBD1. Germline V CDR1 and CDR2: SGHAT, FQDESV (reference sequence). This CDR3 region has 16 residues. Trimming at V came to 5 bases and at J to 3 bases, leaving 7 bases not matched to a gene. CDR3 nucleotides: TGTGCCAGCAGCCGACCCGGGACAGGGGGCGAAGAGACCCAGTACTTC. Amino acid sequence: CASSRPGTGGEETQYF.

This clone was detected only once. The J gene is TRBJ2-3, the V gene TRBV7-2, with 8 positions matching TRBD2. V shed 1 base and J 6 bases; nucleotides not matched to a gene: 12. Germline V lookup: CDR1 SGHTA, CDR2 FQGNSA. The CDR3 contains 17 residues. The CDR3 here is CASSLGLAGLAGDTQYF. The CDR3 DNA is TGTGCCAGCAGCTTAGGTCTAGCGGGCCTGGCAGGGGATACGCAGTATTTT.

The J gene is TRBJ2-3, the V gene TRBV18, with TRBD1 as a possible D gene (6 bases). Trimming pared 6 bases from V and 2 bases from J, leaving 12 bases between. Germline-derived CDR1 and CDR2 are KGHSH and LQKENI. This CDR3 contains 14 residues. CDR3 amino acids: CASSPGQTTDTQYF. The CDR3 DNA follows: TGTGCCAGCTCGCCCGGACAGACCACAGATACGCAGTATTTT.

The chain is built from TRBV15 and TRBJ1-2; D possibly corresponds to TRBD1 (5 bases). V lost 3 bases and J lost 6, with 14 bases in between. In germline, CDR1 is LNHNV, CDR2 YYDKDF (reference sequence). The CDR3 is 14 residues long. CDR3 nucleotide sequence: TGTGCCACCAGCAGGGGGGGGGAAGGGGATGGCTACACCTTC. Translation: CATSRGGEGDGYTF.

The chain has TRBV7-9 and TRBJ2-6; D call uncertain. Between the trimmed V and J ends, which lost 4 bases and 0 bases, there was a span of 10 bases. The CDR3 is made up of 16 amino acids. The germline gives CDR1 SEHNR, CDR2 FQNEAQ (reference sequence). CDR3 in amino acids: CASSSPRFSGANVLTF. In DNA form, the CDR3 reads TGTGCCAGCAGCTCCCCCCGGTTCTCTGGGGCCAACGTCCTGACTTTC.

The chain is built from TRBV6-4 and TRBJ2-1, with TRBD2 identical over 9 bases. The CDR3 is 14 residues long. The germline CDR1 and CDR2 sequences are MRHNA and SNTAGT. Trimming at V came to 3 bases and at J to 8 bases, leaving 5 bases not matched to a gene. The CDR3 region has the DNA TGTGCCAGCAGTGAAAGGGCGGGAGGGTATGAGCAGTTCTTC. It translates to CASSERAGGYEQFF.

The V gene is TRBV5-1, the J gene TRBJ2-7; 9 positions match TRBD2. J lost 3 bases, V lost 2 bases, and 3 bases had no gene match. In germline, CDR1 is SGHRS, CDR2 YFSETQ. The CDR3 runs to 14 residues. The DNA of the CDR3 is TGCGCCAGCAGCTTACCTAGCGGGGACTACGAGCAGTACTTC. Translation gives CASSLPSGDYEQYF.

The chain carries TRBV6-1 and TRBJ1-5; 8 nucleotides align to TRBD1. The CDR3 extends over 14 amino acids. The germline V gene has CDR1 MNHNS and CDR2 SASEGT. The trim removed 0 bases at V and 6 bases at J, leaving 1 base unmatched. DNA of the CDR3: TGTGCCAGCAGTGAAGCAACAGGGGGTCAGCCCCAGCATTTT. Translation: CASSEATGGQPQHF.

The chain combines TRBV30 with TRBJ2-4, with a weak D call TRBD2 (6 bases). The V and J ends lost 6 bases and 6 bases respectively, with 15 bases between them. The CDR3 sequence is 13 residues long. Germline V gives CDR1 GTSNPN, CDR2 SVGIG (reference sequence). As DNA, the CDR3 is TGTGCCTGTTCGACTCCGGGGGTAAACATTCAGTACTTC. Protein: CACSTPGVNIQYF.